This T cell receptor beta chain was documented in a study of OX40 agonist ivuxolimab in advanced cancers. Turning to the study itself: The patients' treatment was ivuxolimab, an agonistic anti-OX40 (CD134) antibody. Findings of the study overall: Partial responders at 0.1-3.0 mg/kg had among the lowest clonal expansion.

Notes on this clone: Its antigen is not identified.

The CDR3 spans 15 residues. V lost 5 bases, J lost 5 bases, and 19 bases lay in between. CDR1 is SGHVS, CDR2 FNYEAQ, per germline. Clones were sequenced by immunoSEQ multiplex PCR, and TCRdb holds only the in-frame ones, with some missing. This sample yields roughly 92,000 clones, of which 70% to 85% are seen a single time; about 5.5% belongs to the top ten. This TCR came from an adult with an advanced solid tumor such as melanoma, head and neck, liver or kidney cancer. V usage is TRBV7-6 and J usage is TRBJ2-7; tentatively, D is TRBD2 (6 bases). The specimen comprised CD4+ or CD8+ T cells sorted from blood, sampled in a trial of the OX40 agonist ivuxolimab. CDR3 sequence (DNA): TGTGCCAGCAGCCCCACCAATCGGGGGAGCCACGAGCAGTACTTC. Its protein is CASSPTNRGSHEQYF. Full variable domain (outside the CDR3, taken from reference TRBV7-6 and TRBJ2-7): GAGVSQSPRYKVTKRGQDVALRCDPISGHVSLYWYRQALGQGPEFLTYFNYEAQQDKSGLPNDRFSAERPEGSISTLTIQRTEQRDSAMYRCASSPTNRGSHEQYFGPGTRLTVT.